Listed here are 26 T cell receptor beta chains from one sample, sequenced in a study of blood T cells in healthy people across ages. It was with a sample-barcoded 5' primer and a J-beta primer mix that a second PCR of roughly 7 to 12 cycles was run. TCRdb ran MiXCR on the 5' RACE reads and lists one entry per CDR3 protein. Seen here are hundreds of thousands of distinct CDR3 sequences, around 50% observed once, and the top ten hold roughly 25%. Sequencing was carried out using blood. The receptors stem from a man between 35 and 55 years old in good health.

The chain links TRBV7-2 to TRBJ2-3; maybe TRBD2 (5 bases). Germline assignment: CDR1 SGHTA and CDR2 FQGNSA. Between the trimmed V and J ends, which lost 4 bases and 7 bases, there was a span of 18 bases. The CDR3 loop spans 15 amino acids. The CDR3 protein is CASSSRPFERNTQYF. As DNA, the CDR3 is TGTGCCAGCAGCTCGCGCCCTTTCGAGCGGAATACGCAGTATTTT.

This clonotype was seen a handful of times. CDR3 sequence (DNA): TGTGCCAGCACCCCGGGTCAGAATCAGCCCCAGCATTTT. Translated, it gives CASTPGQNQPQHF. V is TRBV7-9 and J is TRBJ1-5; the D is unclear. CDR3 length: 13 residues. V lost 7 bases, J lost 4 bases, and 11 bases lay in between. CDR1 and CDR2 (germline): SEHNR, FQNEAQ (reference sequence).

This clonotype was counted only a few times. The gene calls are TRBV12-3 or TRBV12-4 and TRBJ1-2, with 8 bases identical to TRBD1. V trimming: 3 bases; J trimming: 4 bases; junction bases outside the gene matches: 13. CDR3 length: 17 amino acids. The CDR3 DNA follows: TGTGCCAGCAGTTTTGCGGCAGGGGGCCAACACCCCTATGGCTACACCTTC. This encodes CASSFAAGGQHPYGYTF.

The V call is TRBV12-3 or TRBV12-4, the J call TRBJ2-3; 10 bases map to TRBD2. The trim removed 4 bases at V and 0 bases at J, leaving 16 bases unmatched. The CDR3 sequence is 20 residues long. CDR3 bases: TGTGCCAGCAGTTCCCTCATCGGGCTAGCGGGGGTGACTAGCACAGATACGCAGTATTTT. This gives the protein CASSSLIGLAGVTSTDTQYF.

In its sample, this clonotype was seen a few times. The chain couples TRBV4-1 to TRBJ2-1; 9 positions match TRBD2. CDR1 and CDR2 (germline): MGHRA, YSYEKL. Unmatched junction bases numbered 5, after V lost 4 bases and J lost 4 bases. This CDR3 has 15 amino acids. CDR3 in amino acids: CASSPGLAIYNEQFF. CDR3 bases: TGCGCCAGCAGCCCTGGACTAGCGATTTACAATGAGCAGTTCTTC.

V gene TRBV6-4 combines with J gene TRBJ2-1; 10 nucleotides match TRBD2. Germline CDR1 is MRHNA and CDR2 is SNTAGT. This CDR3 has 14 residues. The J segment lost 9 bases and the V segment lost 4 bases, leaving 6 bases of the junction unmatched. In DNA, the CDR3 is TGTGCCAGCAGTGCACTAGCGGGAATGGGTGAGCAGTTCTTC. Residues: CASSALAGMGEQFF.

The rearrangement uses TRBV29-1 and TRBJ1-5; possibly TRBD1 for D (6 bases). V gave up 4 bases and J gave up 2 bases, with 12 bases separating them. Germline assignment: CDR1 SQVTM and CDR2 ANQGSEA. The CDR3 extends over 14 amino acids. CDR3 DNA sequence: TGCAGCGTTGCCTCGGGGGCGGGCAATCAGCCCCAGCATTTT. It specifies CSVASGAGNQPQHF.

At least ten counts were recorded for this clonotype. This sequence joins TRBV28 and TRBJ2-5, with TRBD1 matching 7 bases. The CDR3 consists of 16 residues. Germline values: CDR1 MDHEN, CDR2 SYDVKM. The V and J ends lost 5 bases and 5 bases, in that order; junction bases with no gene match: 14. In nucleotides, the CDR3 is TGTGCCAGCAGTCCGTACAGGGGCGGATTGGTGGAGACCCAGTACTTC. It yields the protein CASSPYRGGLVETQYF.

The rearrangement links TRBV27 to TRBJ1-1; D perhaps matches TRBD1 (6 bases). Trimming removed 5 bases from V and 1 base from J, with 14 bases in between. The CDR3 sequence is 15 residues long. Germline loops: CDR1 MNHEY, CDR2 SMNVEV (reference sequence). CDR3 DNA sequence: TGTGCCAGCAGTCCCCAACAGGGCCCGAACACTGAAGCTTTCTTT. Translating it yields CASSPQQGPNTEAFF.

The chain employs TRBV7-2 and TRBJ2-1, with D tentatively TRBD2 (7 bases). The CDR3 contains 15 residues. Germline V gene data show CDR1 as SGHTA and CDR2 as FQGNSA. V gave up 2 bases and J gave up 5 bases, with 13 bases separating them. In nucleotides, the CDR3 is TGTGCCAGCAGCTTATGGGGGGGGCCGAACAATGAGCAGTTCTTC. Translated: CASSLWGGPNNEQFF.

This clonotype was picked up one time. The chain combines TRBV20-1 with TRBJ2-1; 7 positions agree with TRBD1. The better agreement between TRBJ2-7 and the DNA end casts doubt on the J call. CDR1 and CDR2 (germline): DFQATT, SNEGSKA (reference sequence). The CDR3 has 14 residues. In nucleotides, the CDR3 is TGCAGTGCTAGAGATAGACAGGGAGCCTACGAGCAGTACTTC. It encodes CSARDRQGAYEQYF.

V usage is TRBV10-3 and J usage is TRBJ1-3, with a possible D match to TRBD1 (6 bases). V lost 6 bases, J lost 0 bases, and 9 bases lay in between. This CDR3 contains 14 residues. From germline, CDR1 is ENHRY and CDR2 SYGVKD. CDR3 coding DNA: TGTGCCATCAGAGAGACAGGCTCTGGAAACACCATATATTTT. This codes for CAIRETGSGNTIYF.

This clonotype was found a few times. The chain couples TRBV7-2 to TRBJ2-5, with D possibly matching TRBD2 (6 bases). This CDR3 is 13 amino acids long. V was trimmed by 11 bases and J by 7 bases, leaving 20 bases between them. Germline lookup yields CDR1 SGHTA and CDR2 FQGNSA. In nucleotides, the CDR3 is TGTGCCTCGAACGAACAGCGGGTGGGGACCCAGTACTTC. Residues: CASNEQRVGTQYF.

Regarding this clonotype: One junction end disagrees with the germline gene, perhaps due to a read error. The chain couples TRBV2 to TRBJ2-1, with 8 bases identical to TRBD1. This CDR3 region has 13 residues. CDR1 SNHLY and CDR2 FYNNEI come from the germline V gene. The CDR3 bases are TGTGCCAGCAAGGACAGGGAAATCGATGAGCGGTTCTTC. Protein sequence: CASKDREIDERFF.

This rearrangement joins TRBV28 to TRBJ1-5, with TRBD1 matching 7 bases. Germline V CDR1 and CDR2: MDHEN, SYDVKM. Germline trimming cut 7 bases from V and 7 bases from J; bases unmatched to any gene: 10. The CDR3 loop spans 14 amino acids. The CDR3 sequence is CASIDREVWQPQHF. CDR3 DNA sequence: TGTGCCAGCATCGACAGGGAAGTGTGGCAGCCCCAGCATTTT.

The genes are TRBV28 and TRBJ2-3, with a weak D call TRBD2 (5 bases). The V gene lost 4 bases and the J gene lost 0 bases, with 11 bases spanning the gap. The CDR3 has 15 residues. CDR1 is MDHEN, CDR2 SYDVKM, per germline. The CDR3 is CASSSGITSTDTQYF. In DNA form, the CDR3 reads TGTGCCAGCAGTTCGGGGATTACTAGCACAGATACGCAGTATTTT.

This clonotype was counted a few times. This chain joins TRBV7-3 and TRBJ2-7; TRBD2 aligns across 7 bases. TRBJ2-5 explains the end of the DNA better; the J call may be wrong. Germline V lookup: CDR1 SGHTA, CDR2 FQGTGA. This CDR3 is 13 amino acids long. The CDR3, as DNA: TGTGCCAGCAGCCGGACTAGAGGCGAGACCCAGTACTTC. Protein sequence: CASSRTRGETQYF.

The rearrangement joins TRBV29-1 to TRBJ2-1; D ambiguous. V was cut by 4 bases and J by 10 bases, with 8 bases left in between. Per the germline V gene, CDR1 is SQVTM and CDR2 is ANQGSEA. The CDR3 totals 10 residues. This CDR3 reads CSVGHAEQFF. DNA of the CDR3: TGCAGCGTTGGCCACGCCGAGCAGTTCTTC.

This sequence joins TRBV7-8 and TRBJ2-7, with 9 bases that match TRBD2. The CDR3 runs to 15 residues. Germline values: CDR1 SGHVS, CDR2 FQNEAQ. Trimming removed 5 bases from V and 8 bases from J; junction bases left unmatched: 13. The CDR3 here is CASSPRGTSQPQQYF. As DNA, the CDR3 is TGTGCCAGCAGCCCAAGGGGGACTAGCCAACCCCAGCAGTACTTC. Based on the CDR3 plus reference TRBV7-8 and TRBJ2-7, the full variable domain is GAGVSQSPRYKVAKRGQDVALRCDPISGHVSLFWYQQALGQGPEFLTYFQNEAQLDKSGLPSDRFFAERPEGSVSTLKIQRTQQEDSAVYLCASSPRGTSQPQQYFGPGTRLTVT.

The gene calls are TRBV12-5 and TRBJ2-7, with 11 bases identical to TRBD2. With 0 bases clipped from V and 0 bases from J, the junction kept 7 bases outside the gene matches. CDR1 is LGHNT, CDR2 FRNRAP, per germline. CDR3 length equals 18 residues. For the CDR3, the DNA is TGTGCTAGTGGTTTGGTACTAACACTAGCGGGAGTCTCCTACGAGCAGTACTTC. Translation: CASGLVLTLAGVSYEQYF. The full variable domain, its missing parts supplied by reference TRBV12-5 and TRBJ2-7, is DARVTQTPRHKVTEMGQEVTMRCQPILGHNTVFWYRQTMMQGLELLAYFRNRAPLDDSGMPKDRFSAEMPDATLATLKIQPSEPRDSAVYFCASGLVLTLAGVSYEQYFGPGTRLTVT.

CDR3 nucleotide sequence: TGTGCCAGCAGCCCAGAGGAGGGGCTCGGGGCCTATGGCTACACCTTC. Protein: CASSPEEGLGAYGYTF. The V call is TRBV9, the J call TRBJ1-2; a possible D gene is TRBD1 (5 bases). The CDR3 has 16 residues. The germline CDR1 and CDR2 sequences are SGDLS and YYNGEE. V lost 4 bases and J lost 4, with 20 bases in between.

This chain uses TRBV28 with TRBJ2-5, with D tentatively TRBD1 or TRBD2 (6 bases each). The CDR3 is made up of 18 amino acids. V was trimmed by 7 bases and J by 3 bases, leaving 27 bases between them. Germline CDR1 is MDHEN and CDR2 is SYDVKM. As DNA, the CDR3 is TGTGCCAGCATCCCCGGGAAGTGGGGGCAGGGGAGGAAAGAGACCCAGTACTTC. Translating it yields CASIPGKWGQGRKETQYF.

The gene calls are TRBV20-1 and TRBJ2-3; 8 bases are a match to TRBD1. The germline gives CDR1 DFQATT, CDR2 SNEGSKA (reference sequence). The CDR3 extends over 14 amino acids. The CDR3 DNA is TGCAGCGCAAACCGGGACAGGAACACAGATACGCAGTATTTT. Its protein is CSANRDRNTDTQYF.

The rearrangement links TRBV3-1 to TRBJ2-7; 12 bases map to TRBD2. Germline V gene sequence: CDR1 LGHDT, CDR2 YNNKEL (reference sequence). The CDR3 extends over 14 amino acids. V was clipped by 4 bases and J by 7 bases; unmatched bases: 5. CDR3 in amino acids: CASSPGLAGWEQYF. The CDR3 DNA reads TGTGCCAGCAGCCCGGGACTAGCGGGTTGGGAGCAGTACTTC.

V gene TRBV7-2 combines with J gene TRBJ1-2; perhaps TRBD1 as D (5 bases). The V end lost 4 bases, the J end lost 3 bases, and 12 bases lay between the germline ends. CDR1 SGHTA and CDR2 FQGNSA come from the germline V gene. This CDR3 comprises 14 residues. CDR3 loop: CASSSRVRDYGYTF. CDR3 DNA sequence: TGTGCCAGCAGCTCTAGGGTCAGGGACTATGGCTACACCTTC.

The chain employs TRBV2 and TRBJ2-1; no firm D call. The CDR3 has 14 residues. Trimming left V 4 bases short and J 3 bases short, with 10 bases between. CDR1 is SNHLY, CDR2 FYNNEI, per germline. The CDR3 DNA is TGTGCCAGCAGTGTGGCTAGAGGCTACAATGAGCAGTTCTTC. Amino acid sequence: CASSVARGYNEQFF.